This entry concerns a single T cell receptor beta chain. This entry is derived from a study of blood T cell repertoires in COVID-19. Background on the study: Sources were T cells, B-cell-depleted T cells, or PBMCs; the material itself was cDNA or gDNA.

Sequencing used immunoSEQ multiplex PCR; TCRdb keeps in-frame clones, though not all of them. The sample yields approximately 670,000 clones, just under 90% seen once. This CDR3 contains 11 residues. Germline V lookup: CDR1 LGHDT, CDR2 YNNKEL (reference sequence). V dropped 2 bases and J dropped 5 bases, with 3 bases sitting between them. The source is a woman under 30 with acute or convalescent COVID-19. Sequences were obtained from peripheral blood. The chain employs TRBV3-1 (or the pseudogene TRBV3-2) and TRBJ1-1; D ambiguous. CDR3 residues: CASSQLTEAFF. The CDR3 DNA reads as TGTGCCAGCAGCCAATTAACTGAAGCTTTCTTT.